The sequence of this T cell receptor beta chain was determined in a study of shared clonotypes between healthy human individuals. Once extracted for a subset, genomic DNA was divided evenly among several immunoSEQ plates. Using immunoSEQ multiplex PCR, the repertoire was profiled, and TCRdb retains in-frame clones only, with some absent. The sample lists roughly 2,300,000 clones; around 93% were seen once. Findings and limits, study-wide: Naive CD4 clonotype sharing across several donors was about 5.3%. Generation probability values for non-shared clonotypes were lower than those for clonotypes shared by all four donors.

To note about this clone: Its antigen is unidentified.

Investigators divided CD4+ cells into CD45RA+ naive and CD45RA-negative memory subsets. The CDR3 length is 15 residues. V shed 1 base, J shed 5 bases, and the junction held 3 bases outside the gene matches. Germline assignment: CDR1 SGDLS and CDR2 YYNGEE. This receptor was taken from a man aged 18 to 30 in good health. Some clones in this sample may be carry-over from other donors' samples. The rearrangement joins TRBV9 to TRBJ2-1; TRBD2 matches at 10 bases. The sample was naive CD4+ T cells from PBMCs. Subset of the sample: CD45RA+ positively selected. Here the CDR3 reads CASSVLTSGNNEQFF. In DNA, the CDR3 is TGTGCCAGCAGCGTACTAACTAGCGGGAACAATGAGCAGTTCTTC.